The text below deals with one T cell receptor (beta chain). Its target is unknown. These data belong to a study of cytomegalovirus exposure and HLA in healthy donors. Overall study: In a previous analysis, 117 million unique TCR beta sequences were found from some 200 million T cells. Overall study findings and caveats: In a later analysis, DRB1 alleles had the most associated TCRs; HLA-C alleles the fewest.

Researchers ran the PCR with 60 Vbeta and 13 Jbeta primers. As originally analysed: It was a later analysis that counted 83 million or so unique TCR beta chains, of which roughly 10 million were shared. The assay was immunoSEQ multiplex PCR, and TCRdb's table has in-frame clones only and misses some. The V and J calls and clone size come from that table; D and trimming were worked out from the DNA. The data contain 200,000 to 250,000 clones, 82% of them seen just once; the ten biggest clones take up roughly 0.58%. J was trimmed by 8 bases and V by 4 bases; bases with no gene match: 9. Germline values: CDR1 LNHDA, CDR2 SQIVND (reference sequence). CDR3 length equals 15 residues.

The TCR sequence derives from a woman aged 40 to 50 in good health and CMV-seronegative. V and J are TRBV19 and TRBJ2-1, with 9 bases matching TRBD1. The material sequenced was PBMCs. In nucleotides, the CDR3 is TGTGCCAGTAGTACCCGGGACAGGGTAAACGATGAGCAGTTCTTC. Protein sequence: CASSTRDRVNDEQFF. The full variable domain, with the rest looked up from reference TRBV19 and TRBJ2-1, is DGGITQSPKYLFRKEGQNVTLSCEQNLNHDAMYWYRQDPGQGLRLIYYSQIVNDFQKGDIAEGYSVSREKKESFPLTVTSAQKNPTAFYLCASSTRDRVNDEQFFGPGTRLTVL.